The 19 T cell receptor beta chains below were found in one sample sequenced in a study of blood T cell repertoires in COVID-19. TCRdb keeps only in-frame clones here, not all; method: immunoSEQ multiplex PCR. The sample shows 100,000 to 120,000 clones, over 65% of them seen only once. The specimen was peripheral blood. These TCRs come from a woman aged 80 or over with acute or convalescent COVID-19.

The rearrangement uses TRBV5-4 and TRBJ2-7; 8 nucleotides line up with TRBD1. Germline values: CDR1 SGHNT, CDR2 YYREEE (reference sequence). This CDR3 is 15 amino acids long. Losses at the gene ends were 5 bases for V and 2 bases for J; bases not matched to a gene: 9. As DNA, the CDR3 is TGTGCCAGCAGTCAAAAAGGACAGGGCCCCTACGAGCAGTACTTC. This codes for CASSQKGQGPYEQYF.

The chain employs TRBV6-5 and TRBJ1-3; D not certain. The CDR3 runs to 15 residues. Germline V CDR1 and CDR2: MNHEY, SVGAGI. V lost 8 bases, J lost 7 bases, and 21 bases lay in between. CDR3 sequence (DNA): TGTGCCAGCTCCGCCTGGACTCCCCGCCACAACACCATATATTTT. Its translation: CASSAWTPRHNTIYF.

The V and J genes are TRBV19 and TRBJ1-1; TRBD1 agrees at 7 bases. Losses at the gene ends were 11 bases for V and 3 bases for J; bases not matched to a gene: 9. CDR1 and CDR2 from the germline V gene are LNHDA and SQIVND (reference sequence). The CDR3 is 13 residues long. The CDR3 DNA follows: TGTGCCGGACAACAGGGGTTCGACACTGAAGCTTTCTTT. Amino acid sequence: CAGQQGFDTEAFF.

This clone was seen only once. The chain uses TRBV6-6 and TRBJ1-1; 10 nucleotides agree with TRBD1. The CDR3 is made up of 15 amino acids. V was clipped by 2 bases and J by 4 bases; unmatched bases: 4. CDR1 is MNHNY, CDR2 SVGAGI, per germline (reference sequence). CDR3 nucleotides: TGTGCCAGCAGTTACGGACAGGGGGATGGCACTGAAGCTTTCTTT. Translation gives CASSYGQGDGTEAFF.

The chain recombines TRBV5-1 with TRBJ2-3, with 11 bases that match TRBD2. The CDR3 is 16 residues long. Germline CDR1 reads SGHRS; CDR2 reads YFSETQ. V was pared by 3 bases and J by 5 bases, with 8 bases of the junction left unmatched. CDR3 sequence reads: CASSSPLLAGEDTQYF. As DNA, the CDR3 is TGCGCCAGCAGCTCTCCCCTACTAGCGGGAGAAGATACGCAGTATTTT.

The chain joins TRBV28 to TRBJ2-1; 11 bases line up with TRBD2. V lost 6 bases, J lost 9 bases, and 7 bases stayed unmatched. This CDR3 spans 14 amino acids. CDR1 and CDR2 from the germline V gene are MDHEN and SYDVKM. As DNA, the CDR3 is TGTGCCAGCAGGGATAGCGGGAGGGTAGGTGAGCAGTTCTTC. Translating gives CASRDSGRVGEQFF.

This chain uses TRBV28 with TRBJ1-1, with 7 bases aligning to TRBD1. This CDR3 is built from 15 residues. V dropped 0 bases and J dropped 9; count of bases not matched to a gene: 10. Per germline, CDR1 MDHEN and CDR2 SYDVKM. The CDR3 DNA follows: TGTGCCAGCAGTTTATGGGGGGGACAGACAAGACAAGCTTTCTTT. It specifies CASSLWGGQTRQAFF.

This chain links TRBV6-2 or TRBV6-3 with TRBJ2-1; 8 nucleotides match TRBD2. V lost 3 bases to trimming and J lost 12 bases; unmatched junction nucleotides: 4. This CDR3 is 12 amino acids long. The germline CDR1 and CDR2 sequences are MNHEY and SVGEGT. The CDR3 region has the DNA TGTGCCAGCAGTTATACGGCGGGGGGGCAGTTCTTC. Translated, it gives CASSYTAGGQFF.

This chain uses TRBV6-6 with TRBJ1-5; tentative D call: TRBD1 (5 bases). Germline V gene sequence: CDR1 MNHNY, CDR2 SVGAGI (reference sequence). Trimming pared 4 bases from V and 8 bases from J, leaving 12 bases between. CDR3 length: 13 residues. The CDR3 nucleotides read TGTGCCAGCAGTTTGCGGGGCGGCGAGCCCCAGCATTTT. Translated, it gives CASSLRGGEPQHF.

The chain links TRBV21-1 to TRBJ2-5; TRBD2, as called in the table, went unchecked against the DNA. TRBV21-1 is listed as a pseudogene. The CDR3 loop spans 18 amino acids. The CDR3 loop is CASSTSYRERGPRETQYF. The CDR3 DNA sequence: TGTGCCAGCAGCACATCGTATAGGGAGCGGGGGCCCCGGGAGACCCAGTACTTC.

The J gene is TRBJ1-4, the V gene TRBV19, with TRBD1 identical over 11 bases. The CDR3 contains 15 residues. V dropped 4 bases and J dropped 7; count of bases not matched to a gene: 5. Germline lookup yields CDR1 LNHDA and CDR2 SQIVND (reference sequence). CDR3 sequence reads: CASSSRTGGSEKLFF. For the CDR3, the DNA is TGTGCCAGTAGTAGCCGGACAGGGGGCAGTGAAAAACTGTTTTTT.

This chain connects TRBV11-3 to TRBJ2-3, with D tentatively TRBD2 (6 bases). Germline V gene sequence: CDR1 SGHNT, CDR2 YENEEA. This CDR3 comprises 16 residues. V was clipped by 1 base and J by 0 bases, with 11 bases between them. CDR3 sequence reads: CASSLGIGGSTDTQYF. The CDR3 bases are TGTGCCAGCAGCTTAGGGATCGGGGGAAGCACAGATACGCAGTATTTT. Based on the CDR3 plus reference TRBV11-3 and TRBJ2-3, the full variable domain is EAGVVQSPRYKIIEKKQPVAFWCNPISGHNTLYWYLQNLGQGPELLIRYENEEAVDDSQLPKDRFSAERLKGVDSTLKIQPAELGDSAVYLCASSLGIGGSTDTQYFGPGTRLTVL.

CDR3 nucleotides: TGTGCCAGCAGCCCCGGACAGGGGAAAACTGGGGCCAACGTCCTGACTTTC. It encodes CASSPGQGKTGANVLTF. The chain uses TRBV5-4 and TRBJ2-6; 9 bases line up with TRBD1. CDR1 SGHNT and CDR2 YYREEE come from the germline V gene (reference sequence). The CDR3 covers 17 residues. V lost 4 bases, J lost 2 bases, and 7 bases stayed unmatched.

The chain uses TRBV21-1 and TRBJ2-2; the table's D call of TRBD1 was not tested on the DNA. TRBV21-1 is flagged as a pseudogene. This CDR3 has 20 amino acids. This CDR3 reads CASSKYGRTGNPGPAGELFF. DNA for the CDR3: TGTGCCAGCAGCAAATACGGTAGGACAGGCAACCCAGGTCCCGCCGGGGAGCTGTTTTTT.

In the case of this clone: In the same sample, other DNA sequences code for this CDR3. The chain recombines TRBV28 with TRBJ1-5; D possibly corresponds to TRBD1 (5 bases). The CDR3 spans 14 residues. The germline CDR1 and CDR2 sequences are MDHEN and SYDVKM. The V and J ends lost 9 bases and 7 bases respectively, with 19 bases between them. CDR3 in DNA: TGTGCCAGTTCCAGCGGGCAGGGCGACCAGCCCCAGCATTTT. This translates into CASSSGQGDQPQHF. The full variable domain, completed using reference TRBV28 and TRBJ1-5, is DVKVTQSSRYLVKRTGEKVFLECVQDMDHENMFWYRQDPGLGLRLIYFSYDVKMKEKGDIPEGYSVSREKKERFSLILESASTNQTSMYLCASSSGQGDQPQHFGDGTRLSIL.

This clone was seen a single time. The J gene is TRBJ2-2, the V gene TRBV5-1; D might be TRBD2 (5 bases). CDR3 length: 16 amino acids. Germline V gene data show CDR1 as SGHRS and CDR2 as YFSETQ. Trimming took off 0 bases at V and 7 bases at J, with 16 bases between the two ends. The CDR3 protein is CASSLVGSAIIGELFF. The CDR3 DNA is TGCGCCAGCAGCTTGGTTGGTAGCGCGATCATCGGGGAGCTGTTTTTT.

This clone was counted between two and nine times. Written as DNA, the CDR3 is TGTGCCAGCAGCGTAGGACCAGAGGGGAACACCGGGGAGCTGTTTTTT. Protein: CASSVGPEGNTGELFF. This sequence joins TRBV9 and TRBJ2-2; D is perhaps TRBD2 (5 bases). V lost 0 bases, J lost 1 base, and 10 bases lay in between. CDR3 length equals 16 residues. Looked up from germline, CDR1 is SGDLS and CDR2 is YYNGEE.

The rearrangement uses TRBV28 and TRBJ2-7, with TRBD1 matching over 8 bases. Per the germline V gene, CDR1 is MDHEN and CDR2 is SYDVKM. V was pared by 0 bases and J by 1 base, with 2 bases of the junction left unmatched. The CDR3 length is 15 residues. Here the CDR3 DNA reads TGTGCCAGCAGTTTATGGGGGGACAGGTCCTACGAGCAGTACTTC. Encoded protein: CASSLWGDRSYEQYF. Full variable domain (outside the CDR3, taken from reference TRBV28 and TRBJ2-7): DVKVTQSSRYLVKRTGEKVFLECVQDMDHENMFWYRQDPGLGLRLIYFSYDVKMKEKGDIPEGYSVSREKKERFSLILESASTNQTSMYLCASSLWGDRSYEQYFGPGTRLTVT.

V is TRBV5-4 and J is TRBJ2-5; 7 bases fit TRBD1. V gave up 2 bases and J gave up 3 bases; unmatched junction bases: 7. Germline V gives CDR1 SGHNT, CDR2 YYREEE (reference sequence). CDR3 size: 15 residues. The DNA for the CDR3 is TGTGCCAGCAGCTTAGATCCCGGGACAGAAGAGACCCAGTACTTC. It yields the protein CASSLDPGTEETQYF.